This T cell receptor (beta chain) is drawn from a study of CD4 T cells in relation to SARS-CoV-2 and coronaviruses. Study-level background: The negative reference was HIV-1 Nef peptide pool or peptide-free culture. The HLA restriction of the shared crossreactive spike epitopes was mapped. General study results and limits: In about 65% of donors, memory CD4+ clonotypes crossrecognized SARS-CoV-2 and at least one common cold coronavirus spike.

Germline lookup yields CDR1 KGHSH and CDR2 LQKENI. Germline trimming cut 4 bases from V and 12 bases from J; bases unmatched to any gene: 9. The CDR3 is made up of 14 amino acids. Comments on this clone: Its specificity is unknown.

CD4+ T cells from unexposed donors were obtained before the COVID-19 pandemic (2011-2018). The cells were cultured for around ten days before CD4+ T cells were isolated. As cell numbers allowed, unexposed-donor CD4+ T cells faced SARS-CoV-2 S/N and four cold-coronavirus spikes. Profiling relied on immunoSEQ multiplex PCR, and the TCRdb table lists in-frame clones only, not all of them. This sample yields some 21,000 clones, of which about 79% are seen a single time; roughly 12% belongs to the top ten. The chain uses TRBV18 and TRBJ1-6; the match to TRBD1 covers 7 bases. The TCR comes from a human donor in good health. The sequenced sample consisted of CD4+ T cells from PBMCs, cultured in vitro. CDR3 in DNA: TGTGCCAGCTCACTAGCAGGGGGAAGCGAACCCCTCCACTTT. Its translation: CASSLAGGSEPLHF. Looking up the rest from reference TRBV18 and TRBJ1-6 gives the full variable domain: NAGVMQNPRHLVRRRGQEARLRCSPMKGHSHVYWYRQLPEEGLKFMVYLQKENIIDESGMPKERFSAEFPKEGPSILRIQQVVRGDSAAYFCASSLAGGSEPLHFGNGTRLTVT.